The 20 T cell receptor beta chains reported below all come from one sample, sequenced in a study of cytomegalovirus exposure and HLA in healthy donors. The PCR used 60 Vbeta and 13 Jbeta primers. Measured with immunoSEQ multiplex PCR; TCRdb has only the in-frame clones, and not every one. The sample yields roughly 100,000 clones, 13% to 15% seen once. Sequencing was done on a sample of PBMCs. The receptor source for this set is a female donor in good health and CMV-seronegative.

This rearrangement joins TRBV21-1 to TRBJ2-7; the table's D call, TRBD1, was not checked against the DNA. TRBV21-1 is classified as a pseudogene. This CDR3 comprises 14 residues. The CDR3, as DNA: TGTGCCAGACCCCGAAGGACAGGCTCCTACGAGCAGTACTTC. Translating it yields CARPRRTGSYEQYF.

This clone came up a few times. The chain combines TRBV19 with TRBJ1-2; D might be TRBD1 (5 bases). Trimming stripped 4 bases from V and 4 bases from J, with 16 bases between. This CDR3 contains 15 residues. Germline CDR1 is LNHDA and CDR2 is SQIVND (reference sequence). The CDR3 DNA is TGTGCCAGTAGTAGGGGACTCCCGACGGGCTATGGCTACACCTTC. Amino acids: CASSRGLPTGYGYTF. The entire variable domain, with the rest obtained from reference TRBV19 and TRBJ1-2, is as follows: DGGITQSPKYLFRKEGQNVTLSCEQNLNHDAMYWYRQDPGQGLRLIYYSQIVNDFQKGDIAEGYSVSREKKESFPLTVTSAQKNPTAFYLCASSRGLPTGYGYTFGSGTRLTVV.

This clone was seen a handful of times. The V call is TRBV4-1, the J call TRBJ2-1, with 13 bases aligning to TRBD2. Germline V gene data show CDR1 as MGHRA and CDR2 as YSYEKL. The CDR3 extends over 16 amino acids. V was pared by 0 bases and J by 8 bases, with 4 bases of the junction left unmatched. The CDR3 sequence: CASSQEWTSGSDEQFF. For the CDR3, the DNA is TGCGCCAGCAGCCAAGAATGGACTAGCGGGAGCGATGAGCAGTTCTTC.

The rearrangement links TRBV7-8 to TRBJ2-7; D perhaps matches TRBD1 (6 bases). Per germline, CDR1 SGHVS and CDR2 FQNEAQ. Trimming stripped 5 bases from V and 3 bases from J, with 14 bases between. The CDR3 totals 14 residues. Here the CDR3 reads CASSQGGASYEQYF. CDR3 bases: TGTGCCAGCAGCCAAGGGGGAGCCAGCTACGAGCAGTACTTC. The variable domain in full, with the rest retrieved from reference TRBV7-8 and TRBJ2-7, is GAGVSQSPRYKVAKRGQDVALRCDPISGHVSLFWYQQALGQGPEFLTYFQNEAQLDKSGLPSDRFFAERPEGSVSTLKIQRTQQEDSAVYLCASSQGGASYEQYFGPGTRLTVT.

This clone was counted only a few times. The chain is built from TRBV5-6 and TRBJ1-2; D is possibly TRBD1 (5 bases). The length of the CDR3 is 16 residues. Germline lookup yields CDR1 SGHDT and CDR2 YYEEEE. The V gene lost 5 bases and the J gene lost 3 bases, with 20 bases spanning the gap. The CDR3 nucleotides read TGTGCCAGCAGGCCTGGGCCCCAGGGAATTGACTATGGCTACACCTTC. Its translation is CASRPGPQGIDYGYTF.

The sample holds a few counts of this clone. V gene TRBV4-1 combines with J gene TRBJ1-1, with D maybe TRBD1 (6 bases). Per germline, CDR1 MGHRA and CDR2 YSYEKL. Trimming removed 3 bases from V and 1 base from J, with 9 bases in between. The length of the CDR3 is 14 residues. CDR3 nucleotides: TGCGCCAGCAGCCAGGACAGTAAGAACACTGAAGCTTTCTTT. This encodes CASSQDSKNTEAFF.

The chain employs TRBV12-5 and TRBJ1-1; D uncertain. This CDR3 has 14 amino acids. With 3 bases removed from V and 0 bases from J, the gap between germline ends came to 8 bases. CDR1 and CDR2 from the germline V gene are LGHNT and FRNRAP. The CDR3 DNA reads TGTGCTAGTGGTTTAAGTGACATGAACACTGAAGCTTTCTTT. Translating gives CASGLSDMNTEAFF.

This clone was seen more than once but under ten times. The CDR3 loop is CAANGVSDTEAFF. Here the CDR3 DNA reads TGTGCCGCCAACGGGGTGAGTGACACTGAAGCTTTCTTT. V gene TRBV10-3 combines with J gene TRBJ1-1, with unresolved D. With 11 bases removed from V and 3 bases from J, the gap between germline ends came to 16 bases. Germline values: CDR1 ENHRY, CDR2 SYGVKD. The CDR3 sequence is 13 residues long.

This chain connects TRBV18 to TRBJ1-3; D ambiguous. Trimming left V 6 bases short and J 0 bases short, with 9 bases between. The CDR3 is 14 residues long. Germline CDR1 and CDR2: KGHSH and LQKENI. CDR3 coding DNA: TGTGCCAGCTCCCTACAGAGCTCTGGAAACACCATATATTTT. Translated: CASSLQSSGNTIYF.

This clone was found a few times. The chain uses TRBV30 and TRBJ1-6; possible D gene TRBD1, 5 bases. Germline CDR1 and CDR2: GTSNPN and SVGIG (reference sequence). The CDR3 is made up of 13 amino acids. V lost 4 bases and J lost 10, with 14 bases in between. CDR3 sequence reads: CAWNGARRSPLHF. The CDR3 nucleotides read TGTGCCTGGAATGGGGCGCGGAGATCACCCCTCCACTTT. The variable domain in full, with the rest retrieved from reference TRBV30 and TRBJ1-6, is SQTIHQWPATLVQPVGSPLSLECTVEGTSNPNLYWYRQAAGRGLQLLFYSVGIGQISSEVPQNLSASRPQDRQFILSSKKLLLSDSGFYLCAWNGARRSPLHFGNGTRLTVT.

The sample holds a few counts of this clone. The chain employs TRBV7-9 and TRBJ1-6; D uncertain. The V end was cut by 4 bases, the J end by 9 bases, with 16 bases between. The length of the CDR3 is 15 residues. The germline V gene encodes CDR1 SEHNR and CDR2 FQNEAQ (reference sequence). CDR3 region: CASSSTRDAASPLHF. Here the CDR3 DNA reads TGTGCCAGCAGCTCCACGAGGGATGCGGCTTCACCCCTCCACTTT.

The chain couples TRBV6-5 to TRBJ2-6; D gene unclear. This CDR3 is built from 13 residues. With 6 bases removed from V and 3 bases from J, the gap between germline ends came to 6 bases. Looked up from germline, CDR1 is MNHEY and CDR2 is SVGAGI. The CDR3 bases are TGTGCCAGCAGCTCCCTTGGGGCCAACGTCCTGACTTTC. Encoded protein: CASSSLGANVLTF.

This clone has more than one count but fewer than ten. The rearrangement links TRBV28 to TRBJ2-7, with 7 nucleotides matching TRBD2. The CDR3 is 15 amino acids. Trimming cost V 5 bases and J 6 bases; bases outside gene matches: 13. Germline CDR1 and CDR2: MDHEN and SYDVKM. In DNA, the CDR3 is TGTGCCAGCAGTCGGCGTGGGGGGGGTCGAGGCGAGCAGTACTTC. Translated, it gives CASSRRGGGRGEQYF.

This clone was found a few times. The CDR3 loop reads CASSRPGQGNEQYF. The DNA of the CDR3 is TGTGCCAGCAGTCGACCGGGACAGGGAAACGAGCAGTACTTC. V is TRBV2 and J is TRBJ2-7, with 9 bases matching TRBD1. The germline V gene encodes CDR1 SNHLY and CDR2 FYNNEI. J lost 5 bases, V lost 5 bases, and 7 bases had no gene match. The CDR3 length is 14 residues.

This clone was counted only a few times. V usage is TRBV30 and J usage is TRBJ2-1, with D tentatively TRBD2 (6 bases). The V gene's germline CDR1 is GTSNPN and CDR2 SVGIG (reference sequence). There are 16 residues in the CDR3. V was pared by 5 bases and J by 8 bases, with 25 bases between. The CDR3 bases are TGTGCCTGGGCTACCGTTACGGGAGACCAGATGGATGAGCAGTTCTTC. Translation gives CAWATVTGDQMDEQFF.

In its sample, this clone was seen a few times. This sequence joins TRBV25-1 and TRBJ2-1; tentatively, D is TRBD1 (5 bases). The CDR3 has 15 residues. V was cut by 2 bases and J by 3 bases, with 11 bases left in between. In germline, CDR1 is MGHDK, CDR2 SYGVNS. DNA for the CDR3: TGTGCCAGCAGTGAAGCCAGGGTGGACTACAATGAGCAGTTCTTC. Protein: CASSEARVDYNEQFF.

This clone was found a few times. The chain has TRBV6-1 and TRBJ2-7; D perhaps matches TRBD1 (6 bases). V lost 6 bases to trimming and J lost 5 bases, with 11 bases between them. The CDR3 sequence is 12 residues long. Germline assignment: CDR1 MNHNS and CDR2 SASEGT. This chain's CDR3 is CASRGPGDEQYF. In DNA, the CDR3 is TGTGCCAGCAGGGGCCCAGGGGACGAGCAGTACTTC.

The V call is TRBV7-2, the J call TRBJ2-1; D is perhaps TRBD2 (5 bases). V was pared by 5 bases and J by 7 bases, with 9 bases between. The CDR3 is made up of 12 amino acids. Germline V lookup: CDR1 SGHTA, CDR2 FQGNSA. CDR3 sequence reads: CASSRTGNEQFF. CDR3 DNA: TGTGCCAGCAGCCGCACGGGGAATGAGCAGTTCTTC.

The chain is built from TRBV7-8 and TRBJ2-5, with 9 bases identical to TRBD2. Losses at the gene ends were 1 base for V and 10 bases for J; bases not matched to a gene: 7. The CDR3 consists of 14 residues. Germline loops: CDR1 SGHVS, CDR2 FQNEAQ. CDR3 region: CASSLESGAGGQYF. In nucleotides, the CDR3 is TGTGCCAGCAGCTTAGAGTCCGGAGCGGGAGGCCAGTACTTC.

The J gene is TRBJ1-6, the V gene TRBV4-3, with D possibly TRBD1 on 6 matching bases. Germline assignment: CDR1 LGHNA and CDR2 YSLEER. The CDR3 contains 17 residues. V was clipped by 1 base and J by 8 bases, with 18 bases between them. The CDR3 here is CASSQVTGRGVYSPLHF. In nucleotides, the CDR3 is TGCGCCAGCAGCCAAGTAACTGGCAGGGGTGTTTATTCACCCCTCCACTTT.